The 6 T cell receptor beta chains below come from one sample, sequenced in a study of identifying expanded T cells in peripheral blood. Sequencing used immunoSEQ multiplex PCR; TCRdb keeps in-frame clones, though not all of them. The sample shows some 80,000 clones, over 85% of them seen only once. Input material: blood. The receptors derive from a person aged 18-70 years in good health.

J is TRBJ1-2 and V is TRBV7-9, with 7 bases fitting TRBD1. Germline V gene data show CDR1 as SEHNR and CDR2 as FQNEAQ (reference sequence). The CDR3 contains 14 residues. V shed 5 bases and J 3 bases; nucleotides not matched to a gene: 6. CDR3 sequence (DNA): TGTGCCAGCAGCCCGATGACAGGGTACTATGGCTACACCTTC. This encodes CASSPMTGYYGYTF.

The rearrangement links TRBV30 to TRBJ2-3; tentative D call: TRBD2 (5 bases). Germline CDR1 is GTSNPN and CDR2 is SVGIG (reference sequence). The CDR3 length is 13 residues. Between the trimmed V and J ends, which lost 3 bases and 4 bases, there was a span of 11 bases. As DNA, the CDR3 is TGTGCCTGGAGGTTAGGAGGTGCAGATACGCAGTATTTT. Protein: CAWRLGGADTQYF.

V gene TRBV6-1 combines with J gene TRBJ1-2; possible D gene TRBD1, 6 bases. Germline CDR1 is MNHNS and CDR2 is SASEGT. The V end was cut by 8 bases, the J end by 2 bases, with 18 bases between. CDR3 size: 15 residues. CDR3 coding DNA: TGTGCCAGCCGGGGGGGAAGGACAGACAACTATGGCTACACCTTC. This codes for CASRGGRTDNYGYTF.

The chain carries TRBV9 and TRBJ2-3, with 13 bases fitting TRBD2. Germline V gene data show CDR1 as SGDLS and CDR2 as YYNGEE. The J segment lost 5 bases and the V segment lost 3 bases, leaving 6 bases of the junction unmatched. The CDR3 has 16 amino acids. The CDR3 DNA reads as TGTGCCAGCAGCGCGGGGACTAGCGGGGTCGGAGATACGCAGTATTTT. This codes for CASSAGTSGVGDTQYF.

The CDR3, as DNA: TGTGCCAGCAGCGAAACGGGGGCAACTAGCAATCAGCCCCAGCATTTT. Translated: CASSETGATSNQPQHF. The V and J genes are TRBV5-6 and TRBJ1-5; possibly TRBD1 for D (6 bases). Between the trimmed V and J ends, which lost 4 bases and 0 bases, there was a span of 14 bases. Looked up from germline, CDR1 is SGHDT and CDR2 is YYEEEE. CDR3 size: 16 residues.

As DNA, the CDR3 is TGTGCCAGCAGCGCAAGAGGCGCTAGCGGGGGGTCAAGCTCCTACAATGAGCAGTTCTTC. Protein sequence: CASSARGASGGSSSYNEQFF. This chain links TRBV9 with TRBJ2-1, with 11 bases matching TRBD2. V shed 3 bases and J 0 bases; nucleotides not matched to a gene: 14. Looked up from germline, CDR1 is SGDLS and CDR2 is YYNGEE. This CDR3 contains 20 residues. Based on the CDR3 plus reference TRBV9 and TRBJ2-1, the full variable domain is DSGVTQTPKHLITATGQRVTLRCSPRSGDLSVYWYQQSLDQGLQFLIQYYNGEERAKGNILERFSAQQFPDLHSELNLSSLELGDSALYFCASSARGASGGSSSYNEQFFGPGTRLTVL.